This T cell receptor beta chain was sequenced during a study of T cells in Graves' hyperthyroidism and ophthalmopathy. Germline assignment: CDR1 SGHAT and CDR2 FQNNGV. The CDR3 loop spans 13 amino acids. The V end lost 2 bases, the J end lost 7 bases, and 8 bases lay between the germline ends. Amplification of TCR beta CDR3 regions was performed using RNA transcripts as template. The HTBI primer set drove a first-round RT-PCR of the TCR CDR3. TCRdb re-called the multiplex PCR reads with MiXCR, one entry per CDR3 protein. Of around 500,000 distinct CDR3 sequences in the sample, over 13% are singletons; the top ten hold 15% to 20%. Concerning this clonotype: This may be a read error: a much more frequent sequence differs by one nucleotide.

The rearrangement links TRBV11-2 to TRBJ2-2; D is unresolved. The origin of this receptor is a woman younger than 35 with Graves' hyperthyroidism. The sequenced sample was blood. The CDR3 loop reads CASSLNFGGELFF. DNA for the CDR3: TGTGCCAGCAGCTTAAATTTTGGCGGGGAGCTGTTTTTT.